These 5 T cell receptor beta chains came from one sample sequenced in a study of T cell responses to AZD1222 COVID-19 vaccine. Profiled with immunoSEQ multiplex PCR; TCRdb holds only in-frame clones, not every one. The data hold roughly 140,000 clones, with 85% to 95% observed a single time. The specimen comprised peripheral blood, sampled 28 days after the second AZD1222 dose. Receptors were obtained from an adult who received the AZD1222 COVID-19 vaccine.

This clone has a single count. The V and J genes are TRBV27 and TRBJ2-1; D gene ambiguous. This CDR3 comprises 12 residues. The V gene lost 1 base and the J gene lost 8 bases, with 6 bases spanning the gap. Germline assignment: CDR1 MNHEY and CDR2 SMNVEV (reference sequence). CDR3: CASSLFGDEQFF. CDR3 nucleotides: TGTGCCAGCAGTTTATTTGGAGATGAGCAGTTCTTC.

The rearrangement uses TRBV27 and TRBJ1-5, with a tentative D call TRBD1 (5 bases). The CDR3 contains 17 residues. Germline V lookup: CDR1 MNHEY, CDR2 SMNVEV (reference sequence). The V end was cut by 8 bases, the J end by 3 bases, with 23 bases between. Here the CDR3 reads CASALRRGGSFNQPQHF. The CDR3 DNA is TGTGCCAGCGCTCTAAGGAGGGGCGGCTCCTTCAATCAGCCCCAGCATTTT.

V usage is TRBV19 and J usage is TRBJ1-1, with D unclear. There are 12 residues in the CDR3. V lost 4 bases to trimming and J lost 3 bases, with 6 bases between them. The germline gives CDR1 LNHDA, CDR2 SQIVND (reference sequence). CDR3 protein: CASSKGHTEAFF. The CDR3 DNA sequence: TGTGCCAGTAGTAAGGGCCACACTGAAGCTTTCTTT. Full variable domain (outside the CDR3, taken from reference TRBV19 and TRBJ1-1): DGGITQSPKYLFRKEGQNVTLSCEQNLNHDAMYWYRQDPGQGLRLIYYSQIVNDFQKGDIAEGYSVSREKKESFPLTVTSAQKNPTAFYLCASSKGHTEAFFGQGTRLTVV.

This clone was seen only a few times. This chain uses TRBV24-1 with TRBJ2-3, with D perhaps given as TRBD1 or TRBD2 (5 bases each). Trimming cost V 2 bases and J 0 bases, with 11 bases left between them. CDR1 is KGHDR and CDR2 is SFDVKD in the germline V gene. This CDR3 region has 16 residues. CDR3 protein: CATSDSGALSTDTQYF. The CDR3 DNA reads TGTGCCACCAGTGATTCCGGGGCCCTGAGCACAGATACGCAGTATTTT.

V gene TRBV29-1 combines with J gene TRBJ2-1, with 7 bases lining up with TRBD2. The germline V gene encodes CDR1 SQVTM and CDR2 ANQGSEA. The CDR3 consists of 13 residues. With V trimmed by 7 bases and J by 4 bases, 7 bases remained unmatched. CDR3 residues: CSAFAGAYNEQFF. For the CDR3, the DNA is TGCAGCGCCTTCGCGGGAGCGTACAATGAGCAGTTCTTC.